This is a list of T cell receptor beta chains from one sample in a study of blood T cell repertoires in COVID-19. Assay: immunoSEQ multiplex PCR; the TCRdb copy retains only in-frame clones and omits some. The sample records around 250,000 clones, roughly 90% being singletons. The sample consisted of peripheral blood. Receptor source: a man aged 25-45 years who had recovered from COVID-19. The CDR3 runs from the conserved cysteine through the conserved F or W. The D gene is left open where the match is weak. Where a row states a size, it is once, few, many or the class of an expanded clone; other rows omit it.

TRBD1,NA,TRBJ2-7,TRBV6-5,CASSSPGGEQYF,TGTGCCAGTAGTAGTCCAGGGGGTGAGCAGTACTTC
NA,NA,TRBJ2-5,TRBV10-1,CASSESGVETQYF,TGCGCCAGCAGTGAGTCGGGCGTCGAGACCCAGTACTTC
TRBD1,NA,TRBJ1-1,TRBV7-9,CASSPDRRDTEAFF,TGTGCCAGCAGCCCGGACAGGCGGGACACTGAAGCTTTCTTT
NA,NA,TRBJ2-5,TRBV10-2,CASSETQETQYF,TGCGCCAGCAGTGAGACTCAAGAGACCCAGTACTTC
TRBD1,many,TRBJ1-2,TRBV25-1,CASSESNRGRYGYTF,TGTGCCAGCAGTGAATCTAACAGGGGACGGTATGGCTACACCTTC
NA,NA,TRBJ2-5,TRBV7-9,CASSFPSRQETQYF,TGTGCCAGCAGCTTTCCGAGCCGCCAAGAGACCCAGTACTTC
NA,few,TRBJ1-5,TRBV14,CASSQDRDQPQHF,TGTGCCAGCAGCCAAGACAGGGATCAGCCCCAGCATTTT
NA,few,TRBJ1-2,TRBV28,CASSQGGSEYGYTF,TGTGCCAGCAGTCAAGGTGGCAGCGAGTATGGCTACACCTTC
TRBD1,once,TRBJ2-2,TRBV2,CARGTGSTGELFF,TGTGCCAGAGGGACAGGCTCCACCGGGGAGCTGTTTTTT
NA,few,TRBJ2-7,TRBV6-1,CASSEPETAYEQYF,TGTGCCAGCAGTGAACCTGAGACAGCTTACGAGCAGTACTTC
NA,once,TRBJ1-2,TRBV6-5,CASSPTDRFGGYTF,TGTGCCAGCAGTCCCACCGACAGGTTCGGTGGCTACACCTTC
NA,NA,TRBJ2-7,TRBV5-1,CASSLEGAEQYF,TGCGCCAGCAGCTTGGAAGGGGCCGAGCAGTACTTC
TRBD1,NA,TRBJ2-5,TRBV13,CASSADREETQYF,TGTGCCAGCAGTGCCGACAGGGAAGAGACCCAGTACTTC
NA,few,TRBJ1-5,TRBV2,CASRRSNQPQHF,TGTGCCAGCAGGCGTAGCAATCAGCCCCAGCATTTT
TRBD2,few,TRBJ2-1,TRBV6-5,CASRLAGGQFF,TGTGCCAGCAGGCTAGCGGGGGGGCAGTTCTTC
NA,many,TRBJ1-1,TRBV2,CASSEAEWEGVNTEAFF,TGTGCCAGCAGTGAAGCGGAGTGGGAGGGGGTGAACACTGAAGCTTTCTTT
TRBD2,once,TRBJ2-7,TRBV6-5,CASSFRQRGGDEQYF,TGTGCCAGCAGTTTCCGCCAGCGGGGGGGCGACGAGCAGTACTTC
TRBD1,NA,TRBJ1-2,TRBV27,CASSLRTGDGYTF,TGTGCCAGCAGTTTACGCACAGGGGATGGCTACACCTTC
NA,NA,TRBJ1-2,TRBV19,CASSQRYGYTF,TGTGCCAGTAGTCAGCGCTATGGCTACACCTTC
TRBD1,many,TRBJ2-2,TRBV19,CASTTGTGGGGELFF,TGTGCCAGTACCACCGGGACAGGGGGTGGCGGGGAGCTGTTTTTT
NA,NA,TRBJ1-2,TRBV30,CAWTMWGEGYTF,TGTGCCTGGACGATGTGGGGGGAGGGCTACACCTTC
TRBD1,NA,TRBJ1-1,TRBV30,CAWSVSWQGAMAFF,TGTGCCTGGAGTGTATCGTGGCAGGGGGCCATGGCTTTCTTT
TRBD1,NA,TRBJ1-1,TRBV25-1,CASSKQGELTEAFF,TGTGCCAGCAGCAAACAGGGGGAACTGACTGAAGCTTTCTTT
TRBD2,NA,TRBJ2-5,TRBV20-1,CSASGTSREAQYF,TGCAGTGCTAGTGGGACTAGCAGAGAGGCCCAGTACTTC
NA,NA,TRBJ1-1,TRBV6-5,CASSYRQITEAFF,TGTGCCAGCAGTTACCGACAGATCACTGAAGCTTTCTTT
TRBD1,NA,TRBJ1-2,TRBV10-2,CASRRDRGQDGYTF,TGCGCCAGCAGACGGGACAGGGGGCAAGATGGCTACACCTTC
NA,few,TRBJ1-1,TRBV10-1,CARGRGTEAFF,TGCGCCAGGGGTAGGGGCACTGAAGCTTTCTTT
TRBD1,NA,TRBJ1-1,TRBV25-1,CASSGTGGRLEAFF,TGTGCCAGCAGTGGGACAGGGGGGCGCCTTGAAGCTTTCTTT
NA,NA,TRBJ1-2,TRBV20-1,CSASGQPETYGYTF,TGCAGTGCTAGTGGACAACCCGAAACTTATGGCTACACCTTC
NA,NA,TRBJ1-1,TRBV24-1,CATSDPRGEAFF,TGTGCCACCAGTGATCCTAGGGGGGAAGCTTTCTTT
NA,NA,TRBJ1-2,TRBV6-5,CASSFQGYGYTF,TGTGCCAGCAGCTTCCAGGGTTATGGCTACACCTTC
NA,NA,TRBJ2-3,TRBV7-9,CASSLAPYTQYF,TGTGCCAGCAGCTTAGCTCCGTATACGCAGTATTTT
NA,NA,TRBJ1-2,TRBV6-5,CASSKRTGIYGYTF,TGTGCCAGCAGCAAGCGTACGGGGATCTATGGCTACACCTTC
NA,NA,TRBJ1-2,TRBV5-1,CASRQTNYGYTF,TGCGCCAGCAGACAGACTAACTATGGCTACACCTTC
TRBD2,NA,TRBJ2-2,TRBV11-2,CASSLFGRGGADYTGELFF,TGTGCCAGCAGCTTATTTGGTCGCGGGGGGGCGGATTACACCGGGGAGCTGTTTTTT
NA,once,TRBJ2-2,TRBV3-1/TRBV3-2,CASSLGAGAVGELFF,TGTGCCAGCAGCCTCGGCGCGGGGGCGGTCGGGGAGCTGTTTTTT
NA,NA,TRBJ1-5,TRBV30,CAWGSTGNQPQHF,TGTGCCTGGGGTAGCACAGGTAATCAGCCCCAGCATTTT
TRBD1,NA,TRBJ1-3,TRBV5-5,CASSFFLGTGGNTIYF,TGTGCCAGCAGCTTCTTCTTAGGGACAGGGGGAAACACCATATATTTT
NA,NA,TRBJ1-4,TRBV29-1,CSVTNQGKLFF,TGCAGCGTTACCAACCAGGGAAAACTGTTTTTT
NA,NA,TRBJ2-3,TRBV28,CASNEASANTDTQYF,TGTGCCAGCAATGAGGCTAGCGCGAACACAGATACGCAGTATTTT
NA,NA,TRBJ1-1,TRBV2,CASSEVGRGNTEAFF,TGTGCCAGCAGTGAAGTGGGCAGGGGCAACACTGAAGCTTTCTTT
NA,once,TRBJ2-3,TRBV19,CASSILAGNTDTQYF,TGTGCCAGTAGTATTCTGGCAGGAAACACAGATACGCAGTATTTT
NA,NA,TRBJ1-1,TRBV10-3,CAISVEGRTEAFF,TGTGCCATCAGTGTTGAGGGGAGGACTGAAGCTTTCTTT
NA,NA,TRBJ1-2,TRBV6-5,CASSYRLRGYGYTF,TGTGCCAGCAGTTATAGGTTACGGGGCTATGGCTACACCTTC
TRBD2,NA,TRBJ2-5,TRBV7-7,CASSSGAGGGQETQYF,TGTGCCAGCAGCTCTGGAGCGGGGGGAGGACAAGAGACCCAGTACTTC